Listed here are 11 T cell receptor beta chains from one sample, sequenced in a study of blood T cell repertoires in COVID-19. Generated by immunoSEQ multiplex PCR, the TCRdb table keeps only in-frame clones and is missing some. Of roughly 260,000 clones listed, around nine tenths are singletons. Material for sequencing was peripheral blood. All receptors come from a man aged 40-55 years who had recovered from COVID-19.

The V call is TRBV12-2, the J call TRBJ1-5; the table's TRBD1 call for D was not verified on the DNA. TRBV12-2 is assigned pseudogene status. The CDR3 loop spans 13 amino acids. The CDR3 sequence is CASRPHIIQPQHF. DNA of the CDR3: TGTGCAAGTCGCCCTCACATAATACAGCCCCAGCATTTT.

This clone was found many times. This rearrangement joins TRBV4-1 to TRBJ1-4; D is ambiguous. The V gene's germline CDR1 is MGHRA and CDR2 YSYEKL. The CDR3 consists of 13 residues. Trimming removed 1 base from V and 7 bases from J, with 7 bases in between. The CDR3 DNA reads TGCGCCAGCAGCCAAGCTGGGAGTGAAAAACTGTTTTTT. This codes for CASSQAGSEKLFF.

The CDR3 bases are TGTGCCAGCAGCGCGGGGAGGGCAACTAATGAAAAACTGTTTTTT. It encodes CASSAGRATNEKLFF. The rearrangement uses TRBV7-9 and TRBJ1-4, with D uncertain. This CDR3 is 15 amino acids long. V gave up 5 bases and J gave up 0 bases, with 10 bases separating them. CDR1 and CDR2 from the germline V gene are SEHNR and FQNEAQ (reference sequence).

The chain combines TRBV5-1 with TRBJ2-7; 9 nucleotides match TRBD2. The CDR3 sequence is 15 residues long. Germline CDR1 is SGHRS and CDR2 is YFSETQ. The ends lost 7 bases at V and 3 bases at J; junction bases unmatched: 11. CDR3 amino acids: CASALKAGGSYEQYF. DNA for the CDR3: TGCGCCAGCGCATTAAAAGCGGGAGGTAGCTACGAGCAGTACTTC.

This clone was recorded many times. This chain joins TRBV27 and TRBJ1-6; no reliable D call. CDR1 MNHEY and CDR2 SMNVEV come from the germline V gene (reference sequence). The CDR3 totals 13 residues. Trimming took 3 bases from V and 10 from J, leaving 10 bases between them. The CDR3 protein is CASSLAEGSPLHF. As DNA, the CDR3 is TGTGCCAGCAGTTTGGCAGAGGGCTCACCCCTCCACTTT.

The CDR3 region has the DNA TGTGCCAGCAGTTATACCGGGGACAGACAAGAGACCCAGTACTTC. Encoded protein: CASSYTGDRQETQYF. The V gene is TRBV6-6, the J gene TRBJ2-5, with 7 positions matching TRBD1. This CDR3 contains 15 residues. Germline CDR1 reads MNHNY; CDR2 reads SVGAGI (reference sequence). V shed 3 bases and J 2 bases; nucleotides not matched to a gene: 6.

The chain uses TRBV6-1 and TRBJ2-2; the match to TRBD1 covers 8 bases. V lost 2 bases, J lost 4 bases, and 9 bases stayed unmatched. This CDR3 contains 17 residues. Germline CDR1 reads MNHNS; CDR2 reads SASEGT. This chain's CDR3 is CASSELGDRTVTGELFF. Written as DNA, the CDR3 is TGTGCCAGCAGTGAACTAGGGGACAGGACGGTCACCGGGGAGCTGTTTTTT.

The chain uses TRBV25-1 and TRBJ2-1; 7 nucleotides match TRBD2. The V and J ends lost 6 bases and 5 bases, in that order; junction bases with no gene match: 10. CDR1 and CDR2 (germline): MGHDK, SYGVNS. The CDR3 totals 15 residues. Written as DNA, the CDR3 is TGTGCCAGCAGCCCCGGGACTAAGGTCCACAATGAGCAGTTCTTC. It encodes CASSPGTKVHNEQFF.

This clone was recorded only once. The chain carries TRBV30 and TRBJ1-5; 10 nucleotides agree with TRBD1. Germline V gene data show CDR1 as GTSNPN and CDR2 as SVGIG (reference sequence). Trimming cost V 3 bases and J 2 bases; bases outside gene matches: 10. The CDR3 totals 17 residues. The CDR3 DNA reads TGTGCCTGGAGCCTTAGGACAGGGGGGATTGGCAATCAGCCCCAGCATTTT. Amino acid sequence: CAWSLRTGGIGNQPQHF.

The V call is TRBV10-1, the J call TRBJ1-4, with a possible D match to TRBD1 (5 bases). Germline assignment: CDR1 WNHNN and CDR2 SYGVQD (reference sequence). The V and J ends lost 8 bases and 6 bases respectively, with 13 bases between them. The CDR3 sequence is 13 residues long. The CDR3 coding sequence is TGCGCCAGCGGGGGAGGGCGGGATGAAAAACTGTTTTTT. Encoded protein: CASGGGRDEKLFF.

The chain joins TRBV29-1 to TRBJ2-3; 7 positions agree with TRBD2. J was trimmed by 0 bases and V by 2 bases; bases with no gene match: 11. Germline V gene data show CDR1 as SQVTM and CDR2 as ANQGSEA. CDR3 length equals 17 residues. The CDR3 DNA reads as TGCAGCGTTGAAAGAGGGGAGACTAGCCGTAGCACAGATACGCAGTATTTT. Protein: CSVERGETSRSTDTQYF.